This T cell receptor (beta chain) was captured in a study of blood T cell repertoires in COVID-19. About the research overall: Specimens from acute and convalescent COVID-19 originated in the United States, Italy and Spain. Sources were T cells, B-cell-depleted T cells, or PBMCs; the material itself was cDNA or gDNA.

TCRdb's table, derived via immunoSEQ multiplex PCR, lists solely in-frame clones and lacks some. The sample holds approximately 500,000 clones, 75% to 90% seen once. After removal of 6 bases from V and 0 bases from J, the junction contained 2 bases not matched to a gene. Germline V gives CDR1 MNHEY, CDR2 SMNVEV (reference sequence). The CDR3 is 15 residues long. The chain joins TRBV27 to TRBJ1-6; 7 bases are shared with TRBD1. Sequenced input: peripheral blood. This TCR was recovered from a human donor in a cohort sampled during active COVID-19. Here the CDR3 DNA reads TGTGCCAGCAGGACAGGGAGCTCCTATAATTCACCCCTCCACTTT. Residues: CASRTGSSYNSPLHF.